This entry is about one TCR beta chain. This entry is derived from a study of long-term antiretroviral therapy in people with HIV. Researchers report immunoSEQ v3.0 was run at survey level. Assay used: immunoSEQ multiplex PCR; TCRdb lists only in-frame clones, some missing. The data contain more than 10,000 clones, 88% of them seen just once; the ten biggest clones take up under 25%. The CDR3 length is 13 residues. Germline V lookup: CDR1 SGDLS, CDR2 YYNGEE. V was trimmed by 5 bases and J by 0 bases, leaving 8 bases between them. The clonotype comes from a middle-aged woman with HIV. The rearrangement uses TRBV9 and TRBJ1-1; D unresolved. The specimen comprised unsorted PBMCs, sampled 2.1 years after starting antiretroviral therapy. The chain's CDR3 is CASSDAMNTEAFF. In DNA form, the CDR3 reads TGTGCCAGCAGTGACGCTATGAACACTGAAGCTTTCTTT.